Below are 9 T cell receptor beta chains sequenced from a single sample in a study of blood T cell repertoires in COVID-19. Repertoires were generated with immunoSEQ multiplex PCR, while TCRdb's copy carries only in-frame clones and drops some. The sample holds some 330,000 clones, approximately 89% seen once. Input material: peripheral blood. The receptors derive from a woman aged 30 to 39 with COVID-19, enrolled during active disease.

V is TRBV28 and J is TRBJ1-1; TRBD1 agrees at 7 bases. The CDR3 length is 16 residues. From germline, CDR1 is MDHEN and CDR2 SYDVKM. V was clipped by 3 bases and J by 6 bases; unmatched bases: 13. The CDR3 protein is CASSFYFVGGRAEAFF. The CDR3, as DNA: TGTGCCAGCAGTTTCTATTTTGTAGGGGGCAGGGCTGAAGCTTTCTTT.

The genes are TRBV21-1 and TRBJ1-5; the table's D call TRBD1 went unverified against the DNA. TRBV21-1 is assigned pseudogene status. There are 18 residues in the CDR3. The CDR3 region is CASSKLVPGQGAGQPQHF. CDR3 coding DNA: TGTGCCAGCAGCAAATTGGTTCCCGGACAGGGGGCAGGACAGCCCCAGCATTTT.

CDR3 DNA: TGTGCCAGCAGTGATGGGACAGGGGGCTCCGGGGAGCTGTTTTTT. It encodes CASSDGTGGSGELFF. The chain employs TRBV6-1 and TRBJ2-2, with 12 bases fitting TRBD1. In germline, CDR1 is MNHNS, CDR2 SASEGT. The CDR3 is made up of 15 amino acids. The V gene end was trimmed by 3 bases and the J gene end by 6 bases; junction bases not matched to a gene: 2.

The V and J genes are TRBV7-3 and TRBJ2-1; the match to TRBD1 covers 8 bases. The CDR3 spans 17 residues. From germline, CDR1 is SGHTA and CDR2 FQGTGA. After removal of 1 base from V and 0 bases from J, the junction contained 5 bases not matched to a gene. CDR3 in amino acids: CASSLMGDRSSYNEQFF. As DNA, the CDR3 is TGTGCCAGCAGCTTAATGGGGGACAGGAGCTCCTACAATGAGCAGTTCTTC. The full variable domain, completed using reference TRBV7-3 and TRBJ2-1, is GAGVSQTPSNKVTEKGKYVELRCDPISGHTALYWYRQSLGQGPEFLIYFQGTGAADDSGLPNDRFFAVRPEGSVSTLKIQRTERGDSAVYLCASSLMGDRSSYNEQFFGPGTRLTVL.

The chain links TRBV2 to TRBJ2-7; TRBD1 matches 8 bases. V shed 6 bases and J 0 bases; nucleotides not matched to a gene: 4. The CDR3 runs to 14 residues. Germline lookup yields CDR1 SNHLY and CDR2 FYNNEI. The CDR3 region has the DNA TGTGCCAGCAGCGGGACAGGAAGCTCCTACGAGCAGTACTTC. This encodes CASSGTGSSYEQYF.

The chain combines TRBV2 with TRBJ2-7; maybe TRBD1 (7 bases). This CDR3 is built from 14 residues. CDR1 and CDR2 from the germline V gene are SNHLY and FYNNEI. V was pared by 4 bases and J by 3 bases, with 13 bases between. The DNA of the CDR3 is TGTGCCAGCAGTGGTGCAGGGGGGAGCTACGAGCAGTACGTC. This gives the protein CASSGAGGSYEQYV.

The rearrangement uses TRBV3-1 (or the pseudogene TRBV3-2) and TRBJ2-3, with TRBD2 matching over 9 bases. V trimming: 1 base; J trimming: 2 bases; junction bases outside the gene matches: 7. The CDR3 covers 17 residues. Germline CDR1 LGHDT, CDR2 YNNKEL (reference sequence). CDR3 nucleotide sequence: TGTGCCAGCAGCCAAGTTGGGAGCGGGGGGATCACAGATACGCAGTATTTT. Residues: CASSQVGSGGITDTQYF.

The chain uses TRBV28 and TRBJ1-2; 8 bases agree with TRBD1. V was pared by 6 bases and J by 4 bases, with 16 bases of the junction left unmatched. The germline CDR1 and CDR2 sequences are MDHEN and SYDVKM. The CDR3 is made up of 17 amino acids. The CDR3 nucleotides are TGTGCCAGCAGCGCGGCGGGGACAGGTGATCTGGGCTATGGCTACACCTTC. Encoded protein: CASSAAGTGDLGYGYTF.

The chain's CDR3 is CASSSLGRDPYTF. In nucleotides, the CDR3 is TGTGCCAGCAGTTCACTTGGCAGGGATCCCTACACCTTC. The chain links TRBV6-6 to TRBJ1-2, with D possibly matching TRBD1 (5 bases). The V gene's germline CDR1 is MNHNY and CDR2 SVGAGI (reference sequence). V lost 4 bases and J 10 bases, leaving 16 bases between the germline ends. The CDR3 runs 13 residues.